Listed below are T cell receptor beta chains from one sample, sequenced in a study of blood T cell repertoires in COVID-19. The assay was immunoSEQ multiplex PCR, and TCRdb's table has in-frame clones only and misses some. The repertoire holds 85,000 to 120,000 clones, approximately 90% seen once, with over 2% in the top ten. Sequences were obtained from peripheral blood. These receptors came from a man aged 45-65 years with active COVID-19. The conserved cysteine and the conserved F or W are not part of the CDR3 here. D genes are given only for firm matches.

. | TRBV10-3 | AISERAEGYT
TRBD1 | TRBV2 | ASSEAAGTGNTGELF
TRBD1 | TRBV5-4 | ASRTGQMNTGELF
. | TRBV5-1 | ASQGAGDTQY
TRBD1 | TRBV19 | ASSIFGQGDGNTIY
TRBD1 | TRBV6-1 | ASSEHQDRGNYGYT
TRBD2 | TRBV6-5 | ASSSTSGGYNEQF
. | TRBV27 | ASSLSAIGNTEAF
TRBD1 | TRBV24-1 | ATSDSKDRGKTQY
. | TRBV7-9 | ASSLSEGANYGYT
. | TRBV3-1/TRBV3-2 | ASSRLQSEQF
. | TRBV11-2 | ASSQIRGPAYNEQF
TRBD1 | TRBV7-9 | ASSLKYQGAIYGYT
TRBD1 | TRBV6-5 | ASSQLLQGNGYT
. | TRBV20-1 | SASTPGLNTEAF
. | TRBV15 | ATARGLSEKLF
TRBD1 | TRBV9 | ASSPEPGQIPYGYT
. | TRBV18 | ASSPAGYNQPQH
TRBD2 | TRBV7-2 | ASSLRGTGGPYNEQF
TRBD1 | TRBV7-9 | ASSFPGQGATGANVLT
. | TRBV4-2 | ASSQGHDFGTEAF
TRBD2 | TRBV18 | ASSPLAGDPSSYNEQF
TRBD1 | TRBV10-3 | AIRPTGGAHGYT
. | TRBV9 | ASSVEGLSGAF
. | TRBV5-1 | ASSPAGATSYNEQF
. | TRBV7-6 | ASSLDRDMVPQH
. | TRBV13 | ASSDRGGAISYNEQF
TRBD2 | TRBV6-6 | ASTLSGGTDTQY
TRBD2 | TRBV7-3 | ASSAASGGTSTDTQY
. | TRBV18 | ASSPGEDEKLF
TRBD1 | TRBV4-1 | ASSQRGQAIYEQY